This T cell receptor (beta chain) was obtained from a study of blood T cell repertoires in COVID-19. Across the study: The United States, Italy and Spain provided the acute and convalescent COVID-19 samples. T cells, B-cell-depleted T cells, or PBMCs provided the cDNA or gDNA that served as material.

Original processing methods: By means of reference gene primer amplification, nucleated cell counts were estimated. Generated by immunoSEQ multiplex PCR, the TCRdb table keeps only in-frame clones and is missing some. Clone size and V and J calls were adopted from that table, with D and trimming inferred from the DNA. Of approximately 240,000 clones listed, around 80% are singletons. The germline V and J ends were trimmed by 4 bases and 8 bases, with 18 bases remaining between them. The germline V gene has CDR1 SGHRS and CDR2 YFSETQ. CDR3 size: 14 residues. The clonotype originates from a woman aged 40 to 49 who had recovered from COVID-19. V and J are TRBV5-1 and TRBJ1-2, with D uncertain. The sequencing input was peripheral blood. CDR3 sequence reads: CASSERRDWVGYTF. CDR3 nucleotide sequence: TGCGCCAGCAGCGAGAGGAGGGATTGGGTCGGCTACACCTTC.